This TCR beta chain was identified during a study of vaccination and CD4 T cells after COVID-19. Study background: Post-COVID sampling occurred a median approximately 100 days after diagnosis (range 35 to 161). Control cultures, each given a CEFX pool, an HIV-1 Nef pool, or no peptide, were included.

Indicated treatment: approximately 9-day PBMC culture with coronavirus spike peptide pools or control peptides (ViraFEST assay). ViraFEST used peptide pools to expand antigen-specific T cells, then sequenced TCRs. Remarks on this clonotype: The target antigen is unknown.

The Oncomine TCR Beta short-read assay was applied to DNA of cultured CD4+ T cells. Researchers extracted genomic DNA from CD4+ T cells that had been cultured. TCRdb re-called the PCR reads with MiXCR, one entry per CDR3 protein. The data show about 6,500 distinct CDR3 sequences, with around 19% seen just once and 20% held by the top ten. CDR1 is MDHEN and CDR2 is SYDVKM in the germline V gene. The CDR3 consists of 15 residues. The V gene lost 5 bases and the J gene lost 5 bases, with 18 bases spanning the gap. This chain connects TRBV28 to TRBJ1-1; TRBD1 might be the D (6 bases). Sequencing used CD4+ T cells from blood, cultured in vitro. This receptor was obtained from a human donor who had recovered from COVID-19. The CDR3 loop is CASSRGLRGGTEAFF. Written as DNA, the CDR3 is TGTGCCAGCAGTCGTGGACTCAGGGGAGGTACTGAAGCTTTCTTT.